These 31 T cell receptor beta chains were all obtained from the same sample, sequenced in a study of shared clonotypes between healthy human individuals. The assay was immunoSEQ multiplex PCR, and TCRdb's table has in-frame clones only and misses some. This table holds some 1 million clones, approximately 76% found once. The sequenced sample was memory CD4+ T cells sorted from blood. This sample's subset: CD45RA-negative fraction. These receptor sequences come from a man aged 18 to 30 in good health.

This chain connects TRBV30 to TRBJ2-7, with TRBD2 identical over 15 bases. Germline CDR1 GTSNPN, CDR2 SVGIG (reference sequence). CDR3 size: 17 residues. Trimming cost V 1 base and J 7 bases; bases outside gene matches: 11. CDR3: CAWSDDSGLAGGWEQYF. CDR3 DNA sequence: TGTGCCTGGAGTGACGATTCGGGACTAGCGGGGGGCTGGGAGCAGTACTTC.

This chain joins TRBV6-1 and TRBJ2-1; 13 positions match TRBD2. There are 14 residues in the CDR3. CDR1 is MNHNS, CDR2 SASEGT, per germline. V shed 6 bases, J shed 10 bases, and the junction held 6 bases outside the gene matches. In DNA form, the CDR3 reads TGTGCCAGCAGACTAGCGGGGGGGCGTGAAGAGCAGTTCTTC. Amino acid sequence: CASRLAGGREEQFF.

This clone was observed a single time. This chain joins TRBV4-3 and TRBJ1-6; D is possibly TRBD1 (5 bases). V lost 0 bases to trimming and J lost 0 bases, with 12 bases between them. The length of the CDR3 is 18 residues. CDR1 LGHNA and CDR2 YSLEER come from the germline V gene. The CDR3, as DNA: TGCGCCAGCAGCCAAGAGAACGGGGGAGGCTCCTATAATTCACCCCTCCACTTT. This codes for CASSQENGGGSYNSPLHF.

This clone has just a few counts. This rearrangement joins TRBV7-2 to TRBJ2-3; 8 bases line up with TRBD1. This CDR3 contains 17 residues. Trimming cost V 5 bases and J 2 bases; bases outside gene matches: 12. Germline V gene data show CDR1 as SGHTA and CDR2 as FQGNSA. The CDR3 is CASSLGFGTGATDTQYF. The CDR3 DNA follows: TGTGCCAGCAGCCTTGGATTTGGGACAGGAGCCACAGATACGCAGTATTTT.

This clone was picked up a small number of times. The chain couples TRBV2 to TRBJ2-3; tentatively, D is TRBD1 or TRBD2 (5 bases each). The CDR3 is 13 residues long. CDR1 is SNHLY and CDR2 is FYNNEI in the germline V gene. V gave up 7 bases and J gave up 6 bases, with 14 bases separating them. CDR3 in DNA: TGTGCCAGCAACCGGGACCAAGCGGATACGCAGTATTTT. Translating it yields CASNRDQADTQYF.

This clone was detected only once. The chain recombines TRBV18 with TRBJ2-5, with 14 bases identical to TRBD2. The V gene's germline CDR1 is KGHSH and CDR2 LQKENI. This CDR3 has 15 amino acids. Unmatched junction bases numbered 4, after V lost 6 bases and J lost 4 bases. CDR3 loop: CASSRGLAGVETQYF. The CDR3 DNA is TGTGCCAGCTCCCGGGGACTAGCGGGAGTAGAGACCCAGTACTTC.

The gene calls are TRBV19 and TRBJ2-2; no definite D call. The germline gives CDR1 LNHDA, CDR2 SQIVND (reference sequence). The germline V and J ends were trimmed by 0 bases and 4 bases, with 9 bases remaining between them. The length of the CDR3 is 15 residues. The CDR3 spells CASSIDPWGTGELFF. The CDR3, as DNA: TGTGCCAGTAGTATAGATCCATGGGGCACCGGGGAGCTGTTTTTT.

The chain employs TRBV19 and TRBJ1-2, with TRBD1 identical over 9 bases. The trim removed 5 bases at V and 0 bases at J, leaving 10 bases unmatched. The CDR3 contains 17 residues. Germline V lookup: CDR1 LNHDA, CDR2 SQIVND (reference sequence). Here the CDR3 reads CASSPTGGHEANYGYTF. The CDR3 DNA reads as TGTGCCAGTAGTCCTACAGGGGGCCACGAAGCTAACTATGGCTACACCTTC.

About this clone itself: Additional DNA sequences in this sample encode the identical CDR3. The chain couples TRBV27 to TRBJ2-3; D is ambiguous. This CDR3 comprises 14 residues. From germline, CDR1 is MNHEY and CDR2 SMNVEV (reference sequence). V shed 4 bases and J shed 2 bases, with 10 bases lying between them. The chain's CDR3 is CASSWGRDTDTQYF. The DNA of the CDR3 is TGTGCCAGCAGTTGGGGTAGAGACACAGATACGCAGTATTTT.

As regards this clone: This may stem from a read error, because a much larger clone lies one nucleotide away. Different DNA sequences within this sample yield the same CDR3. The V gene is TRBV30, the J gene TRBJ2-2; TRBD1 aligns across 7 bases. The CDR3 extends over 13 amino acids. Germline CDR1 reads GTSNPN; CDR2 reads SVGIG (reference sequence). The DNA for the CDR3 is TGCGCCTGGAACCGGGACAGAACCGGGGAGCTGTTTTTT. This translates into CAWNRDRTGELFF.

The CDR3 nucleotides read TGTGCCAGCAGTTTACAGCCGCGGGGGCCCCTCTCTGAGCAGTTCTTC. This sequence encodes CASSLQPRGPLSEQFF. This chain joins TRBV28 and TRBJ2-1; possibly TRBD2 for D (7 bases). The CDR3 runs 16 residues. CDR1 is MDHEN, CDR2 SYDVKM, per germline. The V gene lost 2 bases and the J gene lost 9 bases, with 20 bases spanning the gap.

Concerning this clone: It may be a read error: a sequence one base away is much more abundant. The sample contains more than one DNA sequence encoding this CDR3. V gene TRBV6-5 combines with J gene TRBJ1-6; 10 positions agree with TRBD1. V gave up 6 bases and J gave up 9 bases; unmatched junction bases: 5. The CDR3 contains 14 residues. Germline CDR1 MNHEY, CDR2 SVGAGI. The CDR3 here is CASRPGQGISPLHF. The CDR3 region has the DNA TGTGCCAGCAGACCGGGACAGGGGATTTCACCCCTCCACTTT.

V gene TRBV9 combines with J gene TRBJ1-6; 7 positions agree with TRBD1. V lost 3 bases and J lost 10; bases outside the gene matches: 7. This CDR3 has 14 residues. Germline CDR1 is SGDLS and CDR2 is YYNGEE. The CDR3 protein is CASSGQGNTSPLHF. CDR3 sequence (DNA): TGTGCCAGCAGCGGACAGGGAAACACGTCACCCCTCCACTTT.

As regards this clone: Other DNA sequences within the sample encode an identical CDR3. The V and J genes are TRBV18 and TRBJ2-3, with D uncertain. This CDR3 comprises 13 residues. V was pared by 3 bases and J by 0 bases, with 4 bases between. CDR1 and CDR2 (germline): KGHSH, LQKENI. For the CDR3, the DNA is TGTGCCAGCTCACCCCAAAGCACAGATACGCAGTATTTT. The encoded protein is CASSPQSTDTQYF.

This chain links TRBV7-9 with TRBJ2-2; D unresolved. CDR3 length: 12 amino acids. Germline CDR1 and CDR2: SEHNR and FQNEAQ (reference sequence). V was clipped by 6 bases and J by 7 bases, with 9 bases between them. In DNA, the CDR3 is TGTGCCAGCAGACGTACGGACGGGGAGCTGTTTTTT. This translates into CASRRTDGELFF.

This clone was observed a few times. The genes are TRBV5-4 and TRBJ2-2, with 10 bases aligning to TRBD1. CDR3 length: 16 amino acids. The germline gives CDR1 SGHNT, CDR2 YYREEE (reference sequence). V shed 3 bases and J 5 bases; nucleotides not matched to a gene: 7. The CDR3 is CASSSPTGGRTGELFF. DNA of the CDR3: TGTGCCAGCAGCTCCCCGACAGGGGGCAGGACCGGGGAGCTGTTTTTT.

The chain recombines TRBV10-3 with TRBJ2-3, with D perhaps matching TRBD2 (5 bases). Trimming pared 8 bases from V and 0 bases from J, leaving 12 bases between. The CDR3 loop spans 14 amino acids. In germline, CDR1 is ENHRY, CDR2 SYGVKD. CDR3 loop: CAIRDRASTDTQYF. CDR3 DNA sequence: TGTGCCATCCGGGATAGAGCTAGCACAGATACGCAGTATTTT.

V is TRBV19 and J is TRBJ2-7; 13 nucleotides line up with TRBD2. Trimming at V came to 4 bases and at J to 6 bases, leaving 9 bases not matched to a gene. Germline V gives CDR1 LNHDA, CDR2 SQIVND (reference sequence). CDR3 length: 16 residues. The DNA of the CDR3 is TGTGCCAGTAGTAAAAATGGACTAGCGGGAGCGTCCGAGCAGTACTTC. As protein: CASSKNGLAGASEQYF.

The V call is TRBV25-1, the J call TRBJ2-2, with 9 bases identical to TRBD1. Germline lookup yields CDR1 MGHDK and CDR2 SYGVNS. The V and J ends lost 7 bases and 5 bases, in that order; junction bases with no gene match: 8. The CDR3 extends over 15 amino acids. CDR3 coding DNA: TGTGCCAGCACCACCATCGACAGGGGGACCGGGGAGCTGTTTTTT. Translating it yields CASTTIDRGTGELFF.

A few counts support this clone. Other DNA sequences from this sample encode an identical CDR3 as well. The rearrangement uses TRBV15 and TRBJ2-7; possibly TRBD2 for D (6 bases). This CDR3 is built from 14 residues. Between the trimmed V and J ends, which lost 2 bases and 2 bases, there was a span of 10 bases. Germline V gene sequence: CDR1 LNHNV, CDR2 YYDKDF (reference sequence). The CDR3 loop reads CATSRRTGAYEQYF. The CDR3 nucleotides read TGTGCCACCAGCAGAAGGACGGGGGCCTACGAGCAGTACTTC.

This chain uses TRBV5-1 with TRBJ2-7; no clear D. The CDR3 spans 13 residues. Germline CDR1 is SGHRS and CDR2 is YFSETQ. V lost 0 bases, J lost 6 bases, and 10 bases lay in between. The CDR3 sequence is CASSLAGQVEQYF. Written as DNA, the CDR3 is TGCGCCAGCAGCTTGGCCGGGCAGGTCGAGCAGTACTTC.

This chain joins TRBV6-1 and TRBJ2-7; 7 bases are shared with TRBD2. CDR1 MNHNS and CDR2 SASEGT come from the germline V gene. V was pared by 7 bases and J by 2 bases, with 5 bases of the junction left unmatched. The CDR3 length is 13 residues. CDR3 DNA sequence: TGTGCCAGCACCGAGCGGGGACCCTACGAGCAGTACTTC. Its protein is CASTERGPYEQYF.

The chain is built from TRBV18 and TRBJ2-3, with D maybe TRBD2 (5 bases). Germline CDR1 and CDR2: KGHSH and LQKENI. V was trimmed by 1 base and J by 2 bases, leaving 19 bases between them. The CDR3 has 18 amino acids. CDR3 region: CASSPQFLRVGVTDTQYF. The CDR3 DNA sequence: TGTGCCAGCTCACCACAATTCCTGAGAGTCGGGGTCACAGATACGCAGTATTTT.

With respect to this clone: Within the sample, other DNA sequences also encode this same CDR3. The chain is built from TRBV4-2 and TRBJ2-5, with 10 bases fitting TRBD1. Trimming at V came to 4 bases and at J to 3 bases, leaving 2 bases not matched to a gene. The CDR3 is 14 residues long. CDR1 and CDR2 from the germline V gene are LGHNA and YNFKEQ. The CDR3 sequence: CASSPGTGEETQYF. DNA for the CDR3: TGTGCCAGCAGCCCCGGGACAGGGGAAGAGACCCAGTACTTC.

This chain joins TRBV5-1 and TRBJ1-2, with D unclear. Germline CDR1 and CDR2: SGHRS and YFSETQ. Between the trimmed V and J ends, which lost 0 bases and 4 bases, there was a span of 10 bases. The CDR3 is 14 amino acids. CDR3 sequence (DNA): TGCGCCAGCAGCTTGGCCCCGGGTCTCTATGGCTACACCTTC. Translated, it gives CASSLAPGLYGYTF.

The chain uses TRBV4-1 and TRBJ2-7; TRBD1 matches 8 bases. The CDR3 is made up of 16 amino acids. CDR1 and CDR2 from the germline V gene are MGHRA and YSYEKL. The J segment lost 5 bases and the V segment lost 0 bases, leaving 9 bases of the junction unmatched. CDR3: CASSQDPARGLNEQYF. The CDR3 region has the DNA TGCGCCAGCAGCCAAGACCCCGCCAGGGGGCTCAACGAGCAGTACTTC.

V usage is TRBV9 and J usage is TRBJ2-2; TRBD2 aligns across 7 bases. CDR1 SGDLS and CDR2 YYNGEE come from the germline V gene. V lost 4 bases and J lost 7; bases outside the gene matches: 10. CDR3 length: 15 residues. The CDR3 DNA reads as TGTGCCAGCAGCCTCTCGACTAGCCTGGGCGGGGAGCTGTTTTTT. Translation gives CASSLSTSLGGELFF.

In DNA form, the CDR3 reads TGTGCCAGCAGCATGGGACAGGGGAGATACGAGCAGTACTTC. It is translated as CASSMGQGRYEQYF. The chain recombines TRBV5-4 with TRBJ2-7; 10 nucleotides match TRBD1. CDR3 length: 14 amino acids. From germline, CDR1 is SGHNT and CDR2 YYREEE (reference sequence). The ends lost 4 bases at V and 4 bases at J; junction bases unmatched: 5.

This clone has just a few counts. This chain connects TRBV6-5 to TRBJ1-1; maybe TRBD1 (5 bases). Germline assignment: CDR1 MNHEY and CDR2 SVGAGI. The CDR3 spans 13 residues. V lost 7 bases, J lost 0 bases, and 9 bases lay in between. CDR3 nucleotide sequence: TGTGCCAGCACTGACAGCCTGAACACTGAAGCTTTCTTT. It translates to CASTDSLNTEAFF.

J is TRBJ2-3 and V is TRBV9; D is undetermined. This CDR3 contains 12 residues. Germline CDR1 and CDR2: SGDLS and YYNGEE. V was cut by 0 bases and J by 5 bases, with 4 bases left in between. The CDR3: CASSVEGDTQYF. Written as DNA, the CDR3 is TGTGCCAGCAGCGTAGAGGGAGATACGCAGTATTTT.

V gene TRBV30 combines with J gene TRBJ2-1; D possibly uses TRBD1 or TRBD2 (5 bases each). Germline CDR1 reads GTSNPN; CDR2 reads SVGIG (reference sequence). Trimming shortened V by 3 bases and J by 9 bases, and 15 bases separated the two germline ends. This CDR3 contains 13 residues. The DNA for the CDR3 is TGTGCCTGGAGGGGGACGAGATGGAGTGAGCAGTTCTTC. It codes for CAWRGTRWSEQFF.